Listed here are 21 T cell receptor beta chains from one sample, sequenced in a study of T cell responses to AZD1222 COVID-19 vaccine. Only in-frame clones appear in the TCRdb table, and some are missing; sequencing was by immunoSEQ multiplex PCR. The table shows about 54,000 clones, with 80% to 90% occurring only once. This material consisted of peripheral blood, taken 28 days after the second AZD1222 dose. These receptors were taken from an adult who received the AZD1222 COVID-19 vaccine.

This chain links TRBV19 with TRBJ2-2; TRBD1 or TRBD2 may be the D gene (5 bases each). Germline lookup yields CDR1 LNHDA and CDR2 SQIVND (reference sequence). Trimming cost V 6 bases and J 2 bases, with 13 bases left between them. The CDR3 runs 15 residues. The CDR3 nucleotides read TGTGCCAGTAGCTGGGGTCGGGGCAACACCGGGGAGCTGTTTTTT. It yields the protein CASSWGRGNTGELFF.

The chain links TRBV21-1 to TRBJ2-5; no DNA check was done on the table's D call, TRBD1. TRBV21-1 is a pseudogene locus. The CDR3 consists of 19 residues. DNA of the CDR3: TGTGCCAGCAGCTACCGGGACAGGGGAGGACCTTCGTACCAAGAGACCCAGTACTTC. Its translation is CASSYRDRGGPSYQETQYF.

This clone appeared a single time. This chain uses TRBV2 with TRBJ2-7; 13 bases agree with TRBD2. V was clipped by 6 bases and J by 5 bases; unmatched bases: 7. The CDR3 sequence is 15 residues long. In germline, CDR1 is SNHLY, CDR2 FYNNEI. The CDR3 here is CASRPTSGRAHEQYF. DNA of the CDR3: TGTGCCAGCAGGCCAACTAGCGGGAGGGCCCACGAGCAGTACTTC. Filled out from reference TRBV2 and TRBJ2-7, the complete variable domain reads EPEVTQTPSHQVTQMGQEVILRCVPISNHLYFYWYRQILGQKVEFLVSFYNNEISEKSEIFDDQFSVERPDGSNFTLKIRSTKLEDSAMYFCASRPTSGRAHEQYFGPGTRLTVT.

CDR3 region: CASSGDRSSYEQYF. The DNA for the CDR3 is TGTGCCAGCAGCGGAGACAGATCCTCCTACGAGCAGTACTTC. This rearrangement joins TRBV9 to TRBJ2-7, with D possibly being TRBD1 (5 bases). This CDR3 spans 14 amino acids. Trimming pared 3 bases from V and 0 bases from J, leaving 10 bases between. In germline, CDR1 is SGDLS, CDR2 YYNGEE.

V is TRBV19 and J is TRBJ1-2, with D hard to call. Per the germline V gene, CDR1 is LNHDA and CDR2 is SQIVND (reference sequence). The CDR3 length is 14 residues. V was trimmed by 7 bases and J by 4 bases, leaving 16 bases between them. As DNA, the CDR3 is TGTGCCAGTACCTTACTGGGCAGCGTCTATGGCTACACCTTC. Its protein product is CASTLLGSVYGYTF.

This rearrangement joins TRBV7-9 to TRBJ1-1; TRBD1 matches at 8 bases. This CDR3 spans 15 amino acids. Germline V lookup: CDR1 SEHNR, CDR2 FQNEAQ (reference sequence). With V trimmed by 1 base and J by 5 bases, 6 bases remained unmatched. The CDR3 loop is CASSLGQGAETEAFF. Written as DNA, the CDR3 is TGTGCCAGCAGCTTAGGTCAGGGGGCGGAGACTGAAGCTTTCTTT.

CDR3 bases: TGCGCCAGCAGCCAAAGGATCACAGGGCTTGGAAACACCATATATTTT. Translation gives CASSQRITGLGNTIYF. This sequence joins TRBV4-1 and TRBJ1-3, with a weak D call TRBD1 (6 bases). The CDR3 is made up of 16 amino acids. The V gene lost 2 bases and the J gene lost 3 bases, with 14 bases spanning the gap. CDR1 is MGHRA and CDR2 is YSYEKL in the germline V gene.

This chain connects TRBV5-1 to TRBJ2-3, with TRBD1 matching over 7 bases. The length of the CDR3 is 17 residues. The J segment lost 2 bases and the V segment lost 0 bases, leaving 9 bases of the junction unmatched. Germline values: CDR1 SGHRS, CDR2 YFSETQ. The CDR3 here is CASSLEPRTGFTDTQYF. The CDR3 bases are TGCGCCAGCAGCTTGGAGCCGCGGACAGGATTCACAGATACGCAGTATTTT.

For the CDR3, the DNA is TGTGCCAGCAGCTTAGGGGGTTACGGGAAGAATGAAAAACTGTTTTTT. This sequence encodes CASSLGGYGKNEKLFF. V usage is TRBV11-2 and J usage is TRBJ1-4; D ambiguous. Deletions cut 1 base from V and 5 bases from J, with 14 bases between. The CDR3 has 16 amino acids. Per the germline V gene, CDR1 is SGHAT and CDR2 is FQNNGV.

V gene TRBV29-1 combines with J gene TRBJ2-5; unclear D gene. CDR1 and CDR2 (germline): SQVTM, ANQGSEA. V was shortened by 5 bases and J by 1 base, with 8 bases between the two germline ends. CDR3 length: 12 amino acids. CDR3 region: CSVQKGQETQYF. CDR3 coding DNA: TGCAGCGTTCAGAAGGGCCAAGAGACCCAGTACTTC.

The chain has TRBV7-8 and TRBJ2-2; 10 bases are a match to TRBD2. Per germline, CDR1 SGHVS and CDR2 FQNEAQ. This CDR3 region has 17 residues. The ends lost 5 bases at V and 2 bases at J; junction bases unmatched: 8. In DNA form, the CDR3 reads TGTGCCAGCAGCCCAAGGACTAGCGGAAGTAACACCGGGGAGCTGTTTTTT. Translation gives CASSPRTSGSNTGELFF.

The chain carries TRBV5-1 and TRBJ2-1; the match to TRBD2 covers 9 bases. Germline V gives CDR1 SGHRS, CDR2 YFSETQ. The V gene end was trimmed by 1 base and the J gene end by 2 bases; junction bases not matched to a gene: 1. This CDR3 has 15 amino acids. The CDR3 loop is CASSLSSGTYNEQFF. The DNA of the CDR3 is TGCGCCAGCAGCTTGTCTAGCGGGACCTACAATGAGCAGTTCTTC.

With regard to this clone: Sequence at one end of the junction differs from germline and may be a read error. The chain is built from TRBV12-3 or TRBV12-4 and TRBJ1-2; D uncertain. CDR3 length: 12 residues. This chain's CDR3 is CATSYGLWGYTF. The CDR3 nucleotides are TGTGCCACCAGTTATGGCCTTTGGGGCTACACCTTC.

The chain employs TRBV19 and TRBJ1-3, with a tentative D call TRBD1 (5 bases). V was shortened by 9 bases and J by 2 bases, with 17 bases between the two germline ends. The CDR3 runs 15 residues. In germline, CDR1 is LNHDA, CDR2 SQIVND (reference sequence). CDR3 region: CASTGTAEPGNTIYF. CDR3 nucleotides: TGTGCCAGCACTGGGACGGCCGAGCCTGGAAACACCATATATTTT.

The J gene is TRBJ1-2, the V gene TRBV4-1; D might be TRBD1 (6 bases). The CDR3 runs to 11 residues. V was clipped by 8 bases and J by 8 bases, with 12 bases between them. From germline, CDR1 is MGHRA and CDR2 YSYEKL. Written as DNA, the CDR3 is TGCGCCAGCTCGGGAGGGGGAGGCTACACCTTC. Amino acids: CASSGGGGYTF.

The table lists this clone with a count of one. J is TRBJ2-1 and V is TRBV5-4, with 7 bases that match TRBD2. The CDR3 runs to 17 residues. Per germline, CDR1 SGHNT and CDR2 YYREEE (reference sequence). The V and J ends lost 2 bases and 7 bases, in that order; junction bases with no gene match: 15. This chain's CDR3 is CASSFALGGTIGNEQFF. DNA for the CDR3: TGTGCCAGCAGCTTCGCCTTGGGCGGGACTATCGGGAATGAGCAGTTCTTC. The full variable domain, its missing parts supplied by reference TRBV5-4 and TRBJ2-1, is ETGVTQSPTHLIKTRGQQVTLRCSSQSGHNTVSWYQQALGQGPQFIFQYYREEENGRGNFPPRFSGLQFPNYSSELNVNALELDDSALYLCASSFALGGTIGNEQFFGPGTRLTVL.

The chain employs TRBV3-1 (or the pseudogene TRBV3-2) and TRBJ2-1; the D is unclear. CDR1 LGHDT and CDR2 YNNKEL come from the germline V gene (reference sequence). Trimming cost V 1 base and J 0 bases, with 7 bases left between them. This CDR3 contains 15 residues. The CDR3 DNA sequence: TGTGCCAGCAGCCAAGTAACGTCCTCCTACAATGAGCAGTTCTTC. This sequence encodes CASSQVTSSYNEQFF.

In its sample, this clone was seen once. The chain links TRBV5-6 to TRBJ2-7; no clear D. Germline V lookup: CDR1 SGHDT, CDR2 YYEEEE. The ends were cut back, 0 bases at V and 1 base at J, with 8 bases in the middle. The length of the CDR3 is 14 residues. The CDR3 here is CASSLDGPSYEQYF. CDR3 in DNA: TGTGCCAGCAGCTTGGACGGCCCATCCTACGAGCAGTACTTC.

The chain carries TRBV24-1 and TRBJ2-5; a weak D match, TRBD1 (6 bases). The ends were cut back, 4 bases at V and 4 bases at J, with 18 bases in the middle. The germline gives CDR1 KGHDR, CDR2 SFDVKD. CDR3 length equals 16 residues. The CDR3 sequence is CATSDVRGLKGETQYF. CDR3 in DNA: TGTGCCACCAGTGACGTCAGGGGCCTCAAGGGAGAGACCCAGTACTTC.

This chain links TRBV19 with TRBJ1-2; D ambiguous. Between the trimmed V and J ends, which lost 3 bases and 3 bases, there was a span of 11 bases. The CDR3 sequence is 14 residues long. Germline CDR1 and CDR2: LNHDA and SQIVND (reference sequence). The DNA of the CDR3 is TGTGCCAGTAGTATTGTATCAGGAGACTATGGCTACACCTTC. It yields the protein CASSIVSGDYGYTF.

The chain employs TRBV5-4 and TRBJ2-3, with 9 bases lining up with TRBD1. The CDR3 has 15 residues. Germline V gene lookup returns CDR1 SGHNT and CDR2 YYREEE (reference sequence). Germline trimming cut 3 bases from V and 3 bases from J; bases unmatched to any gene: 5. The CDR3 region is CASSSPGQGTDTQYF. The CDR3, as DNA: TGTGCCAGCAGCTCCCCGGGACAGGGAACAGATACGCAGTATTTT.